This T cell receptor (beta chain) is drawn from a study of cytomegalovirus exposure and HLA in healthy donors. TCRdb's table, derived via immunoSEQ multiplex PCR, lists solely in-frame clones and lacks some. The data show about 400,000 clones, roughly 90% seen once. Germline V gene sequence: CDR1 SQVTM, CDR2 ANQGSEA. V lost 1 base and J 4 bases, leaving 10 bases between the germline ends. The CDR3 runs to 14 residues. What was sequenced was PBMCs. The source is a woman aged 18-29 years in good health and CMV-seronegative. The chain carries TRBV29-1 and TRBJ2-2; unclear D gene. CDR3 in amino acids: CSVEGGQSTGELFF. CDR3 DNA sequence: TGCAGCGTTGAAGGTGGCCAGTCCACCGGGGAGCTGTTTTTT.